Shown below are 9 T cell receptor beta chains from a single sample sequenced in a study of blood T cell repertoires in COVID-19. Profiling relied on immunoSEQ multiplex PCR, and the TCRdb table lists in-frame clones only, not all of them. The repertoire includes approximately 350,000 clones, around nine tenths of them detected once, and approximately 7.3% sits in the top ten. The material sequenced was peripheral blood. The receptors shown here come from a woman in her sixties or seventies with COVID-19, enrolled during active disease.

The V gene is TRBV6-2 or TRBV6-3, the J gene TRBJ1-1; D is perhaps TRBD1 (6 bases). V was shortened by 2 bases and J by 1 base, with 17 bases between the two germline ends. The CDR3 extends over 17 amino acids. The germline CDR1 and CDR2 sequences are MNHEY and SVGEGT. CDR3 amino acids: CASSYQQGKWENTEAFF. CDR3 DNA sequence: TGTGCCAGCAGTTACCAACAGGGTAAATGGGAGAACACTGAAGCTTTCTTT.

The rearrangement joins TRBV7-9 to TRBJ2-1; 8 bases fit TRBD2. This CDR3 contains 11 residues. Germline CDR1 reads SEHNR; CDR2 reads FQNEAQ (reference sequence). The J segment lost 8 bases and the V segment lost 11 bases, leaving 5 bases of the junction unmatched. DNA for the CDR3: TGTGCCGTTGCGGGAGGAGATGAGCAGTTCTTC. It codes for CAVAGGDEQFF.

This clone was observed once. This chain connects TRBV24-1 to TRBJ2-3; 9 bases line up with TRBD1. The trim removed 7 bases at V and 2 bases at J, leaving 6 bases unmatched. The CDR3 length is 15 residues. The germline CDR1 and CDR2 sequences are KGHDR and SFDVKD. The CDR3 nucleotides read TGTGCCACCAGCCCGGGACAGGGTATCACAGATACGCAGTATTTT. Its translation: CATSPGQGITDTQYF.

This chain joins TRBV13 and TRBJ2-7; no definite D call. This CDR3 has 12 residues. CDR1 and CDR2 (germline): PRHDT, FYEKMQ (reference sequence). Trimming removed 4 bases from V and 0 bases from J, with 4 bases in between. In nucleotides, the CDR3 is TGTGCCAGCAGCTCTCTCTCCTACGAGCAGTACTTC. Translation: CASSSLSYEQYF.

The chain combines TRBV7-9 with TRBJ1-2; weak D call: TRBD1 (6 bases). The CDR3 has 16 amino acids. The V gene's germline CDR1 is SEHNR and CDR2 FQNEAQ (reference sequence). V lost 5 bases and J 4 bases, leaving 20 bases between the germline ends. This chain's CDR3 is CASSPLSWDISYGYTF. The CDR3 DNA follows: TGTGCCAGCAGCCCCCTTTCTTGGGACATCTCCTATGGCTACACCTTC. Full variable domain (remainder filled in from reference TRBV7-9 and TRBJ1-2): DTGVSQNPRHKITKRGQNVTFRCDPISEHNRLYWYRQTLGQGPEFLTYFQNEAQLEKSRLLSDRFSAERPKGSFSTLEIQRTEQGDSAMYLCASSPLSWDISYGYTFGSGTRLTVV.

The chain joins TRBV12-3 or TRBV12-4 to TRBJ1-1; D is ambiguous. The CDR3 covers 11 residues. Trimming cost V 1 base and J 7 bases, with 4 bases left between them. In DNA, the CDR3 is TGTGCCAGCAGTTTAGGTCTTGAAGCTTTCTTT. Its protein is CASSLGLEAFF.

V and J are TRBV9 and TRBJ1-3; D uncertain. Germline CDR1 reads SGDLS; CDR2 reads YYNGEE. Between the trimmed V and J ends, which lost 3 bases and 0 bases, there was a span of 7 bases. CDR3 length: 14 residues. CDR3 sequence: CASSGTISGNTIYF. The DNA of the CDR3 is TGTGCCAGCAGCGGAACTATCTCTGGAAACACCATATATTTT.

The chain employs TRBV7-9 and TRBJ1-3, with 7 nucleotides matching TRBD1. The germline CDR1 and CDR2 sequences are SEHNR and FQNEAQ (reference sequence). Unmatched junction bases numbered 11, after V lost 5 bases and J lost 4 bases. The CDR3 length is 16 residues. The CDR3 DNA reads TGTGCCAGCAGCCCCAGGGGTCAGGGGGGCGGAAACACCATATATTTT. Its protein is CASSPRGQGGGNTIYF.

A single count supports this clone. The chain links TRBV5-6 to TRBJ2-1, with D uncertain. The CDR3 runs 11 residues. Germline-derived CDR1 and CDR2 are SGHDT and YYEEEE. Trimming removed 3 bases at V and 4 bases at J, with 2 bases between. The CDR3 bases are TGTGCCAGCAGCTCTTACAATGAGCAGTTCTTC. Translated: CASSSYNEQFF.